A selection of T cell receptor beta chains follows, all from one sample in a study of cytomegalovirus exposure and HLA in healthy donors. The assay was immunoSEQ multiplex PCR, and TCRdb's table has in-frame clones only and misses some. The data hold under 200,000 clones, with more than 75% observed a single time. The sequenced sample consisted of PBMCs. The receptors stem from a girl between 2 and 10 years old in good health and CMV-seropositive. CDR3s include the opening cysteine and the closing phenylalanine or tryptophan. The D gene is left open where the match is weak. Clone size is not always given. Where it is, it says once, few, many or a class for expanded clones.

cdr3_aa	cdr3_nt	cdr3_length	v_call	j_call	d_call	clone_size
CASSYPGNTEAFF	TGTGCCAGCAGCTACCCGGGGAACACTGAAGCTTTCTTT	13	TRBV6-6	TRBJ1-1	NA	NA
CASSFSGGDEKLFF	TGCGCCAGCAGCTTTTCGGGGGGGGATGAAAAACTGTTTTTT	14	TRBV5-1	TRBJ1-4	NA	few
CASSSGTGVHNF	TGTGCCAGCAGTTCCGGGACGGGGGTTCACAACTTC	12	TRBV28	TRBJ2-4	NA	NA
CASSEGGLAGADTQYF	TGTGCCAGCAGTGAGGGGGGACTAGCGGGAGCAGATACGCAGTATTTT	16	TRBV6-4	TRBJ2-3	TRBD2	NA
CASSLEGSGQGEQYF	TGTGCCAGCAGCTTAGAAGGTAGCGGGCAGGGCGAGCAGTACTTC	15	TRBV7-9	TRBJ2-7	TRBD2	NA
CAWSASGAPGNTIYF	TGTGCCTGGAGTGCCAGCGGGGCCCCTGGAAACACCATATATTTT	15	TRBV30	TRBJ1-3	NA	once
CASSLGHNTEAFF	TGTGCCAGCAGTTTAGGACACAACACTGAAGCTTTCTTT	13	TRBV28	TRBJ1-1	NA	few
CASSQPSGSGYGYTF	TGTGCCAGCAGCCAACCATCGGGATCTGGCTATGGCTACACCTTC	15	TRBV14	TRBJ1-2	NA	NA
CASSEFPSRQGNTGELFF	TGTGCCAGCAGTGAATTCCCATCCCGACAGGGGAACACCGGGGAGCTGTTTTTT	18	TRBV25-1	TRBJ2-2	TRBD1	NA
CAWKAGGSGELFF	TGTGCCTGGAAGGCAGGGGGATCCGGGGAGCTGTTTTTT	13	TRBV30	TRBJ2-2	TRBD1	once
CASSLRGDRVIPTEAFF	TGTGCCAGCAGTTTAAGGGGGGACAGGGTCATTCCAACTGAAGCTTTCTTT	17	TRBV27	TRBJ1-1	TRBD1	NA
CATTVASGSSGELFF	TGTGCCACCACGGTGGCTAGCGGGAGTTCCGGGGAGCTGTTTTTT	15	TRBV5-6	TRBJ2-2	TRBD2	few
CATSILTSGRTGELFF	TGCGCCACCTCTATACTCACTAGCGGACGTACGGGGGAGCTGTTTTTT	16	TRBV5-1	TRBJ2-2	TRBD2	NA
CASSGVSGHTDTQYF	TGTGCCAGCAGTGGAGTAAGCGGGCACACAGATACGCAGTATTTT	15	TRBV6-4	TRBJ2-3	NA	NA
CAVQLGNYEQYF	TGTGCCGTCCAACTAGGAAACTACGAGCAGTACTTC	12	TRBV10-3	TRBJ2-7	NA	NA
CAWSVPGEETQYF	TGTGCCTGGAGTGTACCGGGAGAAGAGACCCAGTACTTC	13	TRBV30	TRBJ2-5	NA	NA
CASRDRLSTEAFF	TGTGCCAGCAGGGACAGACTTAGCACTGAAGCTTTCTTT	13	TRBV19	TRBJ1-1	TRBD1	NA
CAWSTGWATEAFF	TGTGCCTGGAGTACAGGGTGGGCCACTGAAGCTTTCTTT	13	TRBV30	TRBJ1-1	NA	NA
CASSPRGGGYTF	TGCGCCAGCAGCCCGCGGGGGGGTGGCTACACCTTC	12	TRBV5-1	TRBJ1-2	NA	NA
CASSVGTATNEKLFF	TGTGCCAGCAGCGTTGGGACAGCAACTAATGAAAAACTGTTTTTT	15	TRBV9	TRBJ1-4	TRBD1	NA
CASSNPGQDRRQYF	TGTGCCAGTAGTAATCCGGGACAGGATCGTAGGCAGTACTTC	14	TRBV19	TRBJ2-7	TRBD1	NA
CASSLGGDSSYEQYF	TGTGCCAGCAGCTTGGGGGGGGACAGTTCCTACGAGCAGTACTTC	15	TRBV5-4	TRBJ2-7	NA	NA
CAWSVSGFTEAFF	TGTGCCTGGAGTGTATCAGGGTTCACTGAAGCTTTCTTT	13	TRBV30	TRBJ1-1	NA	NA
CASTPLNRASYEQYF	TGTGCCAGCACCCCCCTTAACAGGGCATCCTACGAGCAGTACTTC	15	TRBV6-5	TRBJ2-7	NA	few
CASSQGQVSNYGYTF	TGCGCCAGCAGCCAGGGACAGGTCTCAAACTATGGCTACACCTTC	15	TRBV4-1	TRBJ1-2	TRBD1	few
CASTGREESEKLFF	TGTGCCAGCACCGGCAGGGAGGAGAGCGAAAAACTGTTTTTT	14	TRBV19	TRBJ1-4	NA	NA
CASSQDRGVGEYEQYF	TGCGCCAGCAGCCAAGATCGGGGGGTTGGCGAGTACGAGCAGTACTTC	16	TRBV4-1	TRBJ2-7	TRBD2	NA
CASSLGTSGIETQYF	TGTGCCAGCAGCTTGGGGACTAGCGGGATAGAGACCCAGTACTTC	15	TRBV5-4	TRBJ2-5	TRBD2	NA
CAIRGTALNTEAFF	TGTGCCATCAGAGGGACAGCGCTCAACACTGAAGCTTTCTTT	14	TRBV10-3	TRBJ1-1	TRBD1	NA
CASSLYPTGGNSPLHF	TGCGCCAGCAGCTTGTACCCCACCGGCGGTAATTCACCCCTCCACTTT	16	TRBV5-1	TRBJ1-6	NA	NA
CASSEFWGLGYGYTF	TGTGCCAGCAGTGAATTTTGGGGGCTGGGCTATGGCTACACCTTC	15	TRBV6-1	TRBJ1-2	NA	NA
CASSPMTGGVSTGELFF	TGCGCCAGCAGCCCAATGACAGGGGGGGTATCAACCGGGGAGCTGTTTTTT	17	TRBV5-1	TRBJ2-2	TRBD1	NA
CALGQGAGNTEAFF	TGTGCCTTGGGACAGGGGGCTGGTAACACTGAAGCTTTCTTT	14	TRBV30	TRBJ1-1	TRBD1	NA
CASSPATGVAEKLFF	TGTGCCAGCAGCCCGGCGACAGGGGTGGCTGAAAAACTGTTTTTT	15	TRBV14	TRBJ1-4	TRBD1	NA
CASSYSASGDQETQYF	TGTGCCAGCAGTTACTCGGCTAGCGGGGACCAAGAGACCCAGTACTTC	16	TRBV6-5	TRBJ2-5	TRBD2	NA
CASSETGYEGYTF	TGTGCCAGCAGTGAAACAGGTTATGAGGGCTACACCTTC	13	TRBV28	TRBJ1-2	NA	NA
CASSPGTGGVNEQFF	TGTGCCAGCAGTCCCGGGACAGGGGGTGTCAATGAGCAGTTCTTC	15	TRBV6-5	TRBJ2-1	TRBD1	NA
CASSLPGENYGYTF	TGCGCCAGCAGCTTGCCTGGGGAGAACTATGGCTACACCTTC	14	TRBV5-1	TRBJ1-2	NA	NA
CAWDSTDTQYF	TGTGCCTGGGACTCGACAGATACGCAGTATTTT	11	TRBV30	TRBJ2-3	NA	NA
CASSSDRGEYGYTF	TGTGCCAGTAGTTCGGACAGGGGAGAATATGGCTACACCTTC	14	TRBV19	TRBJ1-2	TRBD1	NA
CASSYGTSGYNEQFF	TGTGCCAGCAGTTACGGGACTAGCGGGTACAATGAGCAGTTCTTC	15	TRBV6-5	TRBJ2-1	TRBD2	NA
CASSPSSTGLEQYF	TGTGCCAGCTCACCCAGCTCCACAGGGCTCGAGCAGTACTTC	14	TRBV18	TRBJ2-7	NA	NA
CASTRASETYNEQFF	TGTGCCAGCACCCGGGCTAGCGAGACCTACAATGAGCAGTTCTTC	15	TRBV6-1	TRBJ2-1	NA	few
CASNRLAGDNEQFF	TGTGCCAGCAATCGACTAGCGGGAGACAATGAGCAGTTCTTC	14	TRBV28	TRBJ2-1	TRBD2	NA